This TCR beta chain came from a study of cytomegalovirus exposure and HLA in healthy donors (dated by TCRdb to 2016 to 2017). About the investigation overall: An earlier analysis of several hundred of the donors reported 276 Gb of sequence data and roughly 120 million unique TCR beta sequences obtained from 150 million to 200 million T cells. The study aimed to test whether cataloging public T cell receptors could reveal signatures of past pathogen exposure. Typing coverage varied by locus: roughly 620-630 donors for A, B, C, DRB1 and DQB1; about 520 for DQA1; over 600 for DPA1; 400 to 480 for DPB1. An earlier analysis of 500 to 650 of the donors applied high-throughput TCR beta sequencing to assess whether each TCR beta V gene segment acted as functional or pseudogenic. Five DR-DQ haplotypes were treated as single units for association and clustering because of strong linkage in the cohort. Of the roughly 400 genotyped donors, less than 85% were placed in the genetic ancestry cluster associated with self-reported Caucasian donors. Rather than using new phenotypic data, the later analysis identified candidate immune exposures from TCR beta sequences and from how often those sequences occurred across donors. Among 398 genotyped donors of the cohort, an average of roughly 240,000 unique TCR beta nucleotide sequences were sequenced per donor, roughly 20% of them non-productive. HLA typing covered class I and class II loci at four-digit resolution. A later analysis re-examined previously published TCR beta repertoires from several hundred donors and added high-resolution HLA genotyping to investigate patterns of TCR occurrence. Donor age, sex, ethnicity and CMV serostatus were compiled together with the repertoire data. All discovery cohort repertoires had been generated using a single sequencing platform. Genome-wide SNP genotypes for about three fifths of the roughly 670 donors were used in a later genetic analysis, which treated that subset as a discovery cohort. The study combined high-throughput TCR immunosequencing, statistical association of individual TCRs with disease status, and machine learning to predict cytomegalovirus infection status. The study used immunosequencing to profile the T cell repertoires of under 700 subjects and linked those repertoires to cytomegalovirus serostatus. Besides the first cohort of some 670 subjects, a separate validation cohort made up of roughly 120 different subjects was used. An early release that covered some 640 HLA-typed donors contained 300 to 350 gigabases of sequencing data and tens of millions of unique TCR sequences.

The paper as a whole reports these results and caveats: The presence/absence analyses assumed that sequencing depth was roughly uniform across donors, and that assumption may not be true. Most CMV-associated TCR beta chains appeared to be HLA-restricted in a later analysis, and the HLA associations seemed to be driven largely by CMV exposure. V-gene and J-gene trimming of TCR beta chains was associated with a missense DCLRE1C variant in a later genetic analysis, and the association was replicated in an independent cohort. Broadly in line with IMGT annotations, most TCR beta V segments showed up in productive rearrangements about 87% or about 30% of the time in an earlier analysis of 587 of the donors. A group of highly shared sequence variants was considered likely to be a technical artifact of the sequencing pipeline. Compared with the roughly 670-donor mean, donors in an Asian-associated ancestry cluster had fewer N-insertions in productive TCRs, according to a later genetic analysis. The classifier was reported to diagnose cytomegalovirus status with high specificity and sensitivity in both the original and validation cohorts. Because HLA typing was missing for some donors at each locus, association tests included only the typed subset. The only immune exposure information available for the cohort was CMV serostatus. Specific HLA alleles were associated with over 15,000 TCR beta sequences at a false discovery rate of 0.05 in a later analysis. The 87-base-pair reads could not distinguish some IMGT-functional V segments, including TRBV6-2 and TRBV6-3, so those segments were excluded. In a later analysis, TCR association rates were found to vary across HLA loci, with the most associated TCRs seen for DRB1 alleles and the fewest for HLA-C alleles. A later analysis reported that several top co-occurrence clusters appeared linked to parvovirus B19, influenza, CMV and Epstein-Barr virus. The study listed 150 to 200 TCR beta chains as associated with cytomegalovirus. The earlier analysis of 587 of the donors excluded roughly 17 rarely observed V segments, including chromosome 9 orphons, because counts were too low. Strong co-occurrence of HLA alleles, especially DR and DQ, made assigning TCR associations to individual alleles difficult. Linkage disequilibrium might explain the correlated functional status among segregating V segments, but an unknown experimental factor could not be ruled out. Three of the identified cytomegalovirus-associated TCR beta chains were confirmed in vitro to be specific for cytomegalovirus antigens. A further reported finding was that TCR beta sequences accurately predicted the HLA-A and HLA-B alleles for most subjects in the first cohort. In this cohort, only TCR beta chains were sequenced, and detectable features were limited by the absence of alpha or paired-chain data. Across donors, most TCR sequences were observed very rarely, whereas some public TCRs were present in many individuals. In a later analysis, HLA-associated TCR beta chains were found to be more clonally expanded and to have lower generation probabilities than equally common non-associated chains. The authors suggested that the approach could potentially be extended to other disease states and immunological phenotypes.

The cohort consisted of 666 healthy bone marrow donors. At the time of sampling, all cohort members were nominally healthy, though unrecorded immune exposures were likely present. The donor tested CMV seronegative and was one of the 352 seronegative cohort members. A peripheral blood sample was collected from each donor, and TCR beta sequencing was performed on peripheral blood mononuclear cells. The Qiagen DNeasy Blood Extraction Kit was used to extract genomic DNA from the blood cell samples. In regard to this clone: Its antigen is not yet known. Nothing much larger sits one base from this clone, and base qualities are not available.

The CDR3 runs 14 residues from the cysteine to the phenylalanine. Only CDR3 DNA remains: 42 bases, in frame from the first base. From a lookup of the germline V gene, CDR1 and CDR2 are SNHLY and FYNNEI. V was cut back by 5 bases and J by 1 base, leaving a gap of 9 bases between them. Library generation was performed with the immunoSEQ multiplex PCR assay. A mixture of 60 forward primers for TCR Vbeta segments and 13 reverse primers for TCR Jbeta segments was used in the multiplex PCR. The CDR3 region of rearranged TCR beta genes was amplified from genomic DNA with a multiplex PCR assay. The amplified TCR beta libraries were sequenced on the Illumina HiSeq System as 87-base-pair reads. The published analysis was carried out like this. A later analysis counted tens of millions of unique TCR beta chains across the 650 to 700 repertoires, and about 10 million of these chains were shared by at least two donors. Raw reads were error-corrected and collapsed into unique sequences by a nearest-neighbor algorithm in which closely related sequences were merged to remove PCR and sequencing errors. Alignment of CDR3 sequences to IMGT reference sequences was used to assign V, D and J gene segments. For a sequence to be retained, a match of at least six nucleotides was required to both a V gene segment and a J gene segment. Rearrangements were called productive when the CDR3 lacked stop codons and stayed in frame with V and J; all others were non-productive. CDR3 was defined according to IMGT convention as the region running from the second conserved V-encoded cysteine to the conserved J-encoded phenylalanine. Sequences without an unambiguous match to a single V gene segment were excluded from the earlier analysis of several hundred of the donors. In an earlier analysis of a few hundred of the donors, V segments were called functional above 56.7% productive rearrangements and were called segregating when the between-donor standard deviation exceeded 5%. A statistical classification framework was developed to diagnose cytomegalovirus status using the catalog of TCR beta chain sequences. In a later analysis, V and J genes were assigned by comparing TCR nucleotide sequences against IMGT/GENE-DB human TR gene sequences. In a later analysis, CDR3 sequences and most-parsimonious VDJ recombination scenarios were assigned using the TCRdist pipeline. In a later analysis, each TCR beta chain was defined by its CDR3 amino acid sequence together with its V-gene family, and reads lacking a unique V-gene family were excluded. A later analysis removed 500 to 600 highly shared, low-generation-probability nucleotide sequences to deal with suspected cross-contamination and a sequencing artifact. In a later analysis, a clonal expansion index was calculated for each public chain from normalized within-repertoire ranks of inferred template counts. In a later analysis, generation probabilities were computed with a VDJ recombination model fitted to out-of-frame rearrangements, and the resulting probabilities were checked against IGoR. In a later analysis, hypergeometric tests were used to score TCR-TCR, TCR-HLA and TCR-CMV co-occurrence, with a repertoire-size bias correction applied to TCR pairs. To estimate false discovery rates, a later analysis permuted the HLA or CMV assignments 20 times. In a later analysis, co-occurring TCRs were grouped using DBSCAN, and TCRdist sequence similarity was added for clustering within HLA-allele-positive subsets. For co-occurrence clustering, repertoires with fewer than 30,000 or more than 120,000 public chains were excluded, along with several repertoires with anomalous nucleotide sharing. In TCRdb, the immuneACCESS table is reduced to in-frame sequences with V and J assigned. These tables do not hold every clone; where another copy was compared, an unresolved V gene accounts for under half, and the others remain unexplained. That table furnishes V, J and clone size, whereas the DNA furnished D and trimming. In all, the sample holds approximately 100,000 clones, and around 85% of those were seen once. Approximately 4% of the sample is held by the ten biggest clonotypes.

The clonotype originates from a man in his thirties or forties in good health and CMV-seronegative. Sequenced sample: PBMCs. In this chain, TRBV2 is recombined with TRBJ1-5; the D gene assignment is ambiguous. For the CDR3, the sequence is CASSSPVSNQPQHF. The DNA reads as follows: TGTGCCAGCAGTTCTCCGGTAAGCAATCAGCCCCAGCATTTT. Reference TRBV2 and TRBJ1-5 proteins supply the regions before and after the CDR3; the full variable domain is: EPEVTQTPSHQVTQMGQEVILRCVPISNHLYFYWYRQILGQKVEFLVSFYNNEISEKSEIFDDQFSVERPDGSNFTLKIRSTKLEDSAMYFCASSSPVSNQPQHFGDGTRLSIL.